The T cell receptor (beta chain) under discussion was sequenced for a study of blood T cell repertoires in COVID-19. Study in general: Acute-phase and convalescent COVID-19 samples originated in the United States, Italy and Spain. Sources were T cells, B-cell-depleted T cells, or PBMCs; the material itself was cDNA or gDNA.

In the original workflow: Cell counts per sample came from amplifying reference gene primers. The table came from immunoSEQ multiplex PCR; TCRdb's copy has only in-frame clones and leaves some out. That table gives V, J and clone size, and the DNA gave D and trimming. The sample yields 90,000 to 100,000 clones, 86% seen once. V lost 0 bases and J lost 6; bases outside the gene matches: 5. The CDR3 length is 15 residues. The germline V gene has CDR1 SGDLS and CDR2 YYNGEE. Sequences were obtained from peripheral blood. This clonotype originated in a man at least 80 years old with acute or convalescent COVID-19. J is TRBJ2-3 and V is TRBV9; 9 nucleotides align to TRBD2. CDR3 loop: CASSVGGSGSDTQYF. The CDR3 DNA follows: TGTGCCAGCAGCGTAGGTGGTAGCGGGAGTGATACGCAGTATTTT. Variable domain in full (rest from reference TRBV9 and TRBJ2-3): DSGVTQTPKHLITATGQRVTLRCSPRSGDLSVYWYQQSLDQGLQFLIQYYNGEERAKGNILERFSAQQFPDLHSELNLSSLELGDSALYFCASSVGGSGSDTQYFGPGTRLTVL.